These 24 T cell receptor beta chains were sequenced from one sample in a study of T cells after yellow fever vaccination. TCRdb redid the calling of the 5' RACE reads with MiXCR, one entry per CDR3 protein. The sample gives around 47,000 distinct CDR3 sequences, 6.8% of which show up once; 14% to 15% is in the top ten. This specimen consisted of CD8+ T cells not binding an NS4B(214-222) dextramer, sorted from PBMCs, obtained 45 days after the yellow fever booster vaccination. The receptors shown here come from a man between 25 and 39 years old who received the YFV17D yellow fever vaccine.

This clonotype was picked up many times. The chain recombines TRBV20-1 with TRBJ2-1, with D perhaps given as TRBD1 or TRBD2 (5 bases each). The germline CDR1 and CDR2 sequences are DFQATT and SNEGSKA (reference sequence). Trimming took 4 bases from V and 2 from J, leaving 15 bases between them. This CDR3 has 15 amino acids. The CDR3 nucleotides read TGCAGTGCTACACTAGGGGCTACCACCTACAATGAGCAGTTCTTC. Protein sequence: CSATLGATTYNEQFF.

This clonotype occurred many times. CDR3 region: CASSQDPIGAGETQYF. The CDR3 nucleotides read TGCGCCAGCAGCCAAGACCCCATCGGGGCCGGGGAGACCCAGTACTTC. The rearrangement uses TRBV4-3 and TRBJ2-5, with D possibly called TRBD1 or TRBD2 (5 bases each). Deletions cut 0 bases from V and 5 bases from J, with 16 bases between. Germline V lookup: CDR1 LGHNA, CDR2 YSLEER. The CDR3 has 16 residues.

This clonotype was seen repeatedly, ten times or more. This chain links TRBV3-1 with TRBJ2-5; a weak D match, TRBD2 (5 bases). CDR1 is LGHDT and CDR2 is YNNKEL in the germline V gene (reference sequence). This CDR3 contains 13 residues. Trimming left V 4 bases short and J 0 bases short, with 6 bases between. This chain's CDR3 is CASSPADQETQYF. The DNA for the CDR3 is TGTGCCAGCAGCCCAGCGGACCAAGAGACCCAGTACTTC.

This sequence joins TRBV30 and TRBJ1-1, with 7 bases matching TRBD1. The V gene end was trimmed by 2 bases and the J gene end by 6 bases; junction bases not matched to a gene: 0. Germline values: CDR1 GTSNPN, CDR2 SVGIG (reference sequence). The CDR3 is made up of 11 amino acids. The CDR3 is CAWSQGAEAFF. The CDR3 DNA reads as TGTGCCTGGAGTCAGGGGGCTGAAGCTTTCTTT.

This clonotype was recorded at least ten times. The chain recombines TRBV7-2 with TRBJ2-5; TRBD2 matches 11 bases. This CDR3 is 17 amino acids long. V shed 1 base and J 2 bases; nucleotides not matched to a gene: 6. In germline, CDR1 is SGHTA, CDR2 FQGNSA. CDR3 nucleotides: TGTGCCAGCAGCTTAGTTGCGGGACTAGCGGTACAAGAGACCCAGTACTTC. It specifies CASSLVAGLAVQETQYF. The complete variable domain, with remaining parts taken from reference TRBV7-2 and TRBJ2-5, reads GAGVSQSPSNKVTEKGKDVELRCDPISGHTALYWYRQSLGQGLEFLIYFQGNSAPDKSGLPSDRFSAERTGGSVSTLTIQRTQQEDSAVYLCASSLVAGLAVQETQYFGPGTRLLVL.

This clonotype was seen many times. The rearrangement joins TRBV20-1 to TRBJ1-2; no clear D gene. The CDR3 loop spans 11 amino acids. Trimming shortened V by 6 bases and J by 3 bases, and 8 bases separated the two germline ends. Germline assignment: CDR1 DFQATT and CDR2 SNEGSKA (reference sequence). The CDR3 is CSAGRDYGYTF. DNA of the CDR3: TGCAGTGCGGGAAGAGACTATGGCTACACCTTC.

This clonotype was found many times. The chain recombines TRBV7-3 with TRBJ2-3; TRBD1 or TRBD2 may be the D gene (6 bases each). CDR1 is SGHTA, CDR2 FQGTGA, per germline. The CDR3 covers 16 residues. Trimming shortened V by 5 bases and J by 4 bases, and 19 bases separated the two germline ends. The CDR3 nucleotides are TGTGCCAGCAGCCTCGGAGGGGGGAAGGGGGCAGATACGCAGTATTTT. Translation gives CASSLGGGKGADTQYF.

CDR3 nucleotides: TGCGCCAGCAGCTTGGATCTATCTGGAAACACCATATATTTT. Encoded protein: CASSLDLSGNTIYF. This chain uses TRBV5-1 with TRBJ1-3; D is uncertain. The CDR3 length is 14 residues. Trimming left V 0 bases short and J 1 base short, with 5 bases between. The germline V gene encodes CDR1 SGHRS and CDR2 YFSETQ.

This clonotype was counted ten times or more. The chain carries TRBV7-9 and TRBJ2-3, with TRBD2 identical over 15 bases. Germline-derived CDR1 and CDR2 are SEHNR and FQNEAQ (reference sequence). The CDR3 has 16 residues. After removal of 4 bases from V and 6 bases from J, the junction contained 5 bases not matched to a gene. The DNA of the CDR3 is TGTGCCAGCAGCTGGACTAGCGGGGGGGTAGTGGATACGCAGTATTTT. Encoded protein: CASSWTSGGVVDTQYF.

This clonotype appeared many times. The chain recombines TRBV28 with TRBJ2-3; TRBD2 matches 9 bases. V shed 0 bases and J 2 bases; nucleotides not matched to a gene: 3. CDR1 MDHEN and CDR2 SYDVKM come from the germline V gene. CDR3 length: 16 residues. The CDR3 here is CASSLWIAGDTDTQYF. In DNA form, the CDR3 reads TGTGCCAGCAGTTTATGGATAGCGGGAGACACAGATACGCAGTATTTT.

This clonotype was counted at least ten times. The rearrangement uses TRBV28 and TRBJ1-5; 7 bases line up with TRBD1. Germline-derived CDR1 and CDR2 are MDHEN and SYDVKM. Trimming at V came to 6 bases and at J to 0 bases, leaving 5 bases not matched to a gene. The CDR3 covers 15 residues. The CDR3 nucleotides read TGTGCCAGCAGGAAACAGGGGAATAGCAATCAGCCCCAGCATTTT. Amino acid sequence: CASRKQGNSNQPQHF.

On this clonotype: One end of the junction fails to match germline, which may point to a read error. This sequence joins TRBV3-1 and TRBJ2-5, with 10 bases matching TRBD2. Germline CDR1 and CDR2: LGHDT and YNNKEL (reference sequence). CDR3 length: 18 residues. CDR3 in amino acids: CASCQDSAGSGRGETQYF. The DNA of the CDR3 is TGTGCCAGCTGCCAAGATTCCGCAGGGAGCGGGAGGGGAGAGACCCAGTACTTC.

This clonotype was counted only a few times. This chain joins TRBV30 and TRBJ2-1, with D uncertain. Trimming took off 4 bases at V and 3 bases at J, with 7 bases between the two ends. This CDR3 comprises 12 residues. The germline gives CDR1 GTSNPN, CDR2 SVGIG (reference sequence). As DNA, the CDR3 is TGTGCCTGGATGGTGGACTACAATGAGCAGTTCTTC. Translating it yields CAWMVDYNEQFF.

This sequence joins TRBV5-1 and TRBJ1-2, with 8 bases identical to TRBD1. V shed 3 bases, J shed 0 bases, and the junction held 1 base outside the gene matches. This CDR3 comprises 14 residues. Looked up from germline, CDR1 is SGHRS and CDR2 is YFSETQ. In nucleotides, the CDR3 is TGCGCCAGCAGCTCGGACAGGGCTAACTATGGCTACACCTTC. This codes for CASSSDRANYGYTF.

This clonotype has at least ten counts. The genes are TRBV19 and TRBJ2-1; D possibly corresponds to TRBD2 (6 bases). The germline V gene encodes CDR1 LNHDA and CDR2 SQIVND (reference sequence). The CDR3 spans 12 residues. Trimming left V 3 bases short and J 8 bases short, with 8 bases between. CDR3 coding DNA: TGTGCCAGTAGTATGTCGGGGGATGAGCAGTTCTTC. This gives the protein CASSMSGDEQFF.

This clonotype came up many times. The chain combines TRBV25-1 with TRBJ2-1; 7 bases map to TRBD2. Germline V lookup: CDR1 MGHDK, CDR2 SYGVNS. V lost 2 bases, J lost 12 bases, and 10 bases stayed unmatched. The CDR3 has 14 residues. The DNA for the CDR3 is TGTGCCAGCAGTGAAGGTTCGGGGGGTGTGGGGCAGTTCTTC. This translates into CASSEGSGGVGQFF.

The chain combines TRBV20-1 with TRBJ2-7; possible D gene TRBD1, 6 bases. The ends were cut back, 1 base at V and 1 base at J, with 20 bases in the middle. Germline-derived CDR1 and CDR2 are DFQATT and SNEGSKA (reference sequence). The CDR3 totals 17 residues. This CDR3 reads CSARGASRDKASYEQYF. CDR3 DNA sequence: TGCAGTGCTAGAGGCGCTTCCCGGGACAAGGCATCCTACGAGCAGTACTTC.

This clonotype was detected a few times. This rearrangement joins TRBV25-1 to TRBJ2-6; 7 bases agree with TRBD1. Unmatched junction bases numbered 11, after V lost 3 bases and J lost 0 bases. The CDR3 contains 19 residues. CDR1 is MGHDK, CDR2 SYGVNS, per germline. CDR3 amino acids: CASSDSTTGPFSGANVLTF. Written as DNA, the CDR3 is TGTGCCAGCAGTGATTCAACGACAGGGCCTTTCTCTGGGGCCAACGTCCTGACTTTC.

This clonotype was seen ten or more times. The chain recombines TRBV3-1 with TRBJ2-7, with D tentatively TRBD2 (6 bases). The V end was cut by 0 bases, the J end by 7 bases, with 16 bases between. This CDR3 is built from 15 residues. CDR1 is LGHDT, CDR2 YNNKEL, per germline (reference sequence). CDR3: CASSQDPGDWVEQYF. The DNA of the CDR3 is TGTGCCAGCAGCCAAGATCCGGGGGACTGGGTAGAGCAGTACTTC.

Only a few counts were recorded for this clonotype. The V call is TRBV6-4, the J call TRBJ2-3, with TRBD1 matching over 9 bases. Germline CDR1 and CDR2: MRHNA and SNTAGT. This CDR3 is 14 amino acids long. After removal of 2 bases from V and 4 bases from J, the junction contained 1 base not matched to a gene. DNA for the CDR3: TGTGCCAGCAGTGACACAGGGGGCCCAGATACGCAGTATTTT. It specifies CASSDTGGPDTQYF.

This clonotype was counted ten times or more. The V and J genes are TRBV5-1 and TRBJ2-2, with 8 bases lining up with TRBD2. The CDR3 spans 14 residues. With 4 bases clipped from V and 5 bases from J, the junction kept 4 bases outside the gene matches. Germline-derived CDR1 and CDR2 are SGHRS and YFSETQ. DNA of the CDR3: TGCGCCAGCAGCCCAGGACTAGCTACCGGGGAGCTGTTTTTT. Protein product: CASSPGLATGELFF. Supplemented by reference TRBV5-1 and TRBJ2-2, the full variable domain reads KAGVTQTPRYLIKTRGQQVTLSCSPISGHRSVSWYQQTPGQGLQFLFEYFSETQRNKGNFPGRFSGRQFSNSRSEMNVSTLELGDSALYLCASSPGLATGELFFGEGSRLTVL.

This clonotype was seen ten or more times. V usage is TRBV25-1 and J usage is TRBJ2-5; D is unresolved. From germline, CDR1 is MGHDK and CDR2 SYGVNS. Trimming cost V 3 bases and J 6 bases, with 14 bases left between them. The CDR3 contains 14 residues. CDR3 amino acids: CASSDSALGKTQYF. CDR3 nucleotides: TGTGCCAGCAGTGACAGCGCGCTCGGAAAGACCCAGTACTTC.

Note on this clonotype: A much larger clonotype is one base distant, so this may be a read error. This chain connects TRBV12-5 to TRBJ2-3, with D maybe TRBD2 (5 bases). Germline V gives CDR1 LGHNT, CDR2 FRNRAP. CDR3 length: 13 residues. V was clipped by 5 bases and J by 10 bases, with 16 bases between them. The CDR3 region is CASGPETGLAQYF. The DNA for the CDR3 is TGTGCTAGTGGTCCCGAAACCGGACTCGCGCAGTATTTT.

This clonotype has a count of ten or more. The chain employs TRBV5-1 and TRBJ2-1; 7 nucleotides agree with TRBD2. Unmatched junction bases numbered 4, after V lost 5 bases and J lost 5 bases. The CDR3 covers 13 residues. Germline lookup yields CDR1 SGHRS and CDR2 YFSETQ. The CDR3: CASSWLADNEQFF. CDR3 in DNA: TGCGCCAGCAGTTGGCTAGCGGACAATGAGCAGTTCTTC. The full variable domain, with the rest looked up from reference TRBV5-1 and TRBJ2-1, is KAGVTQTPRYLIKTRGQQVTLSCSPISGHRSVSWYQQTPGQGLQFLFEYFSETQRNKGNFPGRFSGRQFSNSRSEMNVSTLELGDSALYLCASSWLADNEQFFGPGTRLTVL.